These 25 T cell receptor beta chains came from one sample sequenced in a study of blood T cell repertoires in COVID-19. The protocol was immunoSEQ multiplex PCR, while the TCRdb copy is restricted to in-frame clones and leaves out a portion. The table includes 170,000 or so clones, about 85% detected once. Sample: PBMCs or T cells enriched from blood (not recorded which). Every receptor here comes from a middle-aged man who had recovered from COVID-19.

V usage is TRBV2 and J usage is TRBJ2-4; 9 bases align to TRBD1. The CDR3 runs 17 residues. Germline trimming cut 8 bases from V and 6 bases from J; bases unmatched to any gene: 17. Germline CDR1 reads SNHLY; CDR2 reads FYNNEI. In DNA, the CDR3 is TGTGCCAGCGGTGCTCACGGACAGGGGCAACTTTTAAACATTCAGTACTTC. Amino acids: CASGAHGQGQLLNIQYF.

The J gene is TRBJ1-5, the V gene TRBV28; 7 bases are shared with TRBD1. Germline CDR1 MDHEN, CDR2 SYDVKM. With V trimmed by 6 bases and J by 0 bases, 8 bases remained unmatched. CDR3 length equals 16 residues. CDR3 in DNA: TGTGCCAGCAGCCAGCCGGGACAGTCTAGCAATCAGCCCCAGCATTTT. Protein: CASSQPGQSSNQPQHF.

The chain is built from TRBV25-1 and TRBJ2-2; D may be TRBD1 (6 bases). This CDR3 contains 15 residues. Trimming left V 5 bases short and J 0 bases short, with 10 bases between. Germline CDR1 is MGHDK and CDR2 is SYGVNS. CDR3 in amino acids: CASSKSGANTGELFF. The CDR3 DNA sequence: TGTGCCAGCAGTAAGTCAGGGGCGAACACCGGGGAGCTGTTTTTT.

The CDR3 DNA reads as TGTGCCACCAGCAGAGAGGGAACCGGCCGATGGGGAGATGAAGCTTTCTTT. Its protein is CATSREGTGRWGDEAFF. This chain joins TRBV15 and TRBJ1-1, with D uncertain. The germline gives CDR1 LNHNV, CDR2 YYDKDF (reference sequence). The CDR3 consists of 17 residues. Deletions cut 0 bases from V and 7 bases from J, with 21 bases between.

The chain uses TRBV5-1 and TRBJ2-1; D ambiguous. The V gene lost 1 base and the J gene lost 2 bases, with 16 bases spanning the gap. In germline, CDR1 is SGHRS, CDR2 YFSETQ. The CDR3 is 17 amino acids. This chain's CDR3 is CASSLLLARRTYNEQFF. The CDR3, as DNA: TGCGCCAGCAGCTTGTTGCTGGCGAGGCGCACCTACAATGAGCAGTTCTTC.

The V gene is TRBV6-5, the J gene TRBJ2-7; 9 bases are shared with TRBD1. The germline V gene encodes CDR1 MNHEY and CDR2 SVGAGI. J lost 7 bases, V lost 5 bases, and 9 bases had no gene match. The CDR3 covers 14 residues. CDR3 region: CASSPGTGLGEQYF. The CDR3 coding sequence is TGTGCCAGCAGTCCCGGGACAGGGCTTGGAGAGCAGTACTTC.

In this sample, this clone turned up once. Other nucleotide sequences in the sample specify the same CDR3. The J gene is TRBJ1-5, the V gene TRBV27; 8 positions match TRBD1. The ends lost 2 bases at V and 1 base at J; junction bases unmatched: 1. The CDR3 runs 15 residues. CDR1 is MNHEY and CDR2 is SMNVEV in the germline V gene (reference sequence). The CDR3 DNA reads TGTGCCAGCAGTTTAGGACAGGGCAGCAATCAGCCCCAGCATTTT. It codes for CASSLGQGSNQPQHF.

The chain recombines TRBV21-1 with TRBJ1-2; TRBD1 was called by the table and not checked on the DNA. TRBV21-1 is a pseudogene. This CDR3 is 17 amino acids long. Here the CDR3 DNA reads TGTGCCAGCAGCAGATCGACAGGGGGACATCTTAACTATGGCTACACCTTC. Its protein is CASSRSTGGHLNYGYTF.

This clone appeared once. The chain couples TRBV6-6 to TRBJ2-1; 8 bases map to TRBD1. The CDR3 totals 13 residues. V dropped 2 bases and J dropped 8; count of bases not matched to a gene: 2. The germline gives CDR1 MNHNY, CDR2 SVGAGI (reference sequence). CDR3 bases: TGTGCCAGCAGTTACGACAGGGGTTATGAGCAGTTCTTC. Translation: CASSYDRGYEQFF.

The genes are TRBV20-1 and TRBJ1-5, with TRBD1 matching 7 bases. Trimming removed 3 bases from V and 0 bases from J; junction bases left unmatched: 11. The CDR3 totals 17 residues. Germline V gene lookup returns CDR1 DFQATT and CDR2 SNEGSKA (reference sequence). This CDR3 reads CSASTGDSLYSNQPQHF. CDR3 coding DNA: TGCAGTGCTAGTACCGGGGACAGCCTTTATAGCAATCAGCCCCAGCATTTT.

The chain carries TRBV18 and TRBJ2-3; D ambiguous. The ends were cut back, 2 bases at V and 1 base at J, with 7 bases in the middle. Germline assignment: CDR1 KGHSH and CDR2 LQKENI. The CDR3 length is 14 residues. The CDR3 DNA sequence: TGTGCCAGCTCACCAACAGTAGGCACAGATACGCAGTATTTT. It translates to CASSPTVGTDTQYF. Full variable domain (outside the CDR3, taken from reference TRBV18 and TRBJ2-3): NAGVMQNPRHLVRRRGQEARLRCSPMKGHSHVYWYRQLPEEGLKFMVYLQKENIIDESGMPKERFSAEFPKEGPSILRIQQVVRGDSAAYFCASSPTVGTDTQYFGPGTRLTVL.

This rearrangement joins TRBV27 to TRBJ1-2; no clear D. The germline CDR1 and CDR2 sequences are MNHEY and SMNVEV (reference sequence). Deletions cut 5 bases from V and 5 bases from J, with 18 bases between. The CDR3 spans 15 residues. The CDR3 loop reads CASSLSPRPTYGYTF. In nucleotides, the CDR3 is TGTGCCAGCAGTCTTAGCCCCCGGCCGACTTATGGCTACACCTTC.

The chain employs TRBV5-1 and TRBJ2-1; 12 bases match TRBD2. Looked up from germline, CDR1 is SGHRS and CDR2 is YFSETQ. The junction had 13 bases not matched to a gene; V was cut back by 3 bases and J by 0 bases. The CDR3 length is 20 residues. CDR3 protein: CASSSKLAGGYISSYNEQFF. The CDR3 nucleotides read TGCGCCAGCAGCTCGAAACTAGCGGGGGGCTACATTAGCTCCTACAATGAGCAGTTCTTC.

This clone came up once. The chain couples TRBV10-3 to TRBJ1-5; 10 bases agree with TRBD1. V lost 2 bases and J lost 6; bases outside the gene matches: 7. Germline values: CDR1 ENHRY, CDR2 SYGVKD. This CDR3 has 16 residues. In DNA, the CDR3 is TGTGCCATCAGTGAGGGAGACAGGGGGCTACCTCAGCCCCAGCATTTT. Amino acids: CAISEGDRGLPQPQHF.

This chain links TRBV2 with TRBJ2-7; 7 bases match TRBD2. After removal of 8 bases from V and 3 bases from J, the junction contained 7 bases not matched to a gene. The CDR3 contains 13 residues. Germline V gene sequence: CDR1 SNHLY, CDR2 FYNNEI. CDR3 residues: CASLSGVLYEQYF. The CDR3 DNA sequence: TGTGCCAGCCTCAGCGGGGTCCTCTACGAGCAGTACTTC.

The chain couples TRBV15 to TRBJ2-7; D perhaps matches TRBD1 (5 bases). This CDR3 has 14 amino acids. Germline CDR1 and CDR2: LNHNV and YYDKDF (reference sequence). V gave up 0 bases and J gave up 3 bases, with 9 bases separating them. The CDR3 nucleotides read TGTGCCACCAGCAGAGAGGAAGGGGACTACGAGCAGTACTTC. This translates into CATSREEGDYEQYF.

The chain has TRBV12-3 or TRBV12-4 and TRBJ1-1; D unresolved. The CDR3 totals 13 residues. V lost 5 bases to trimming and J lost 6 bases, with 13 bases between them. CDR3 coding DNA: TGTGCCAGCAGTCTAATGAGGTCTGCTGAAGCTTTCTTT. This translates into CASSLMRSAEAFF.

The J gene is TRBJ2-7, the V gene TRBV29-1, with a possible D match to TRBD1 (6 bases). The germline V and J ends were trimmed by 6 bases and 7 bases, with 19 bases remaining between them. Germline CDR1 is SQVTM and CDR2 is ANQGSEA. The CDR3 is made up of 13 amino acids. This CDR3 is CSVRTGIGKEQYF. The CDR3 nucleotides are TGCAGCGTACGAACAGGGATCGGGAAAGAGCAGTACTTC.

V usage is TRBV3-1 (or the pseudogene TRBV3-2) and J usage is TRBJ1-4, with 9 nucleotides matching TRBD1. Looked up from germline, CDR1 is LGHDT and CDR2 is YNNKEL (reference sequence). CDR3 length equals 16 residues. The ends lost 0 bases at V and 8 bases at J; junction bases unmatched: 7. The CDR3 nucleotides read TGTGCCAGCAGCCAAGAGCTCGGGACAGGGTACGAAAAACTGTTTTTT. This encodes CASSQELGTGYEKLFF.

J is TRBJ1-4 and V is TRBV10-3; no clear D gene. Trimming cost V 8 bases and J 3 bases, with 13 bases left between them. Germline V gene lookup returns CDR1 ENHRY and CDR2 SYGVKD. The CDR3 spans 14 residues. The CDR3 nucleotides are TGTGCCATCTCTAGCGACCGTCCTAATGAAAAACTGTTTTTT. This codes for CAISSDRPNEKLFF.

V gene TRBV15 combines with J gene TRBJ2-1, with 7 bases lining up with TRBD2. The germline V gene encodes CDR1 LNHNV and CDR2 YYDKDF (reference sequence). The CDR3 length is 15 residues. Trimming at V came to 2 bases and at J to 4 bases, leaving 5 bases not matched to a gene. Here the CDR3 DNA reads TGTGCCACCAGCAGAAGCGCGGGAGAGTACAATGAGCAGTTCTTC. Translated: CATSRSAGEYNEQFF. Full variable domain (missing parts from reference TRBV15 and TRBJ2-1): DAMVIQNPRYQVTQFGKPVTLSCSQTLNHNVMYWYQQKSSQAPKLLFHYYDKDFNNEADTPDNFQSRRPNTSFCFLDIRSPGLGDTAMYLCATSRSAGEYNEQFFGPGTRLTVL.

The V and J genes are TRBV5-8 and TRBJ2-2; 9 nucleotides match TRBD2. The germline V gene has CDR1 SGHTS and CDR2 YDEGEE. The CDR3 is 16 amino acids. J gave up 3 bases and V 0 bases, and 3 bases lay outside the gene matches. The CDR3: CASSLATSGYTGELFF. CDR3 in DNA: TGTGCCAGCAGCTTGGCGACTAGCGGTTACACCGGGGAGCTGTTTTTT.

The genes are TRBV9 and TRBJ1-1; 7 nucleotides align to TRBD1. The V and J ends lost 3 bases and 0 bases, in that order; junction bases with no gene match: 14. Germline CDR1 and CDR2: SGDLS and YYNGEE. The CDR3 spans 18 residues. The DNA for the CDR3 is TGTGCCAGCAGCGCACGACCTGGACAGGCCTCGGTGAACACTGAAGCTTTCTTT. Its protein is CASSARPGQASVNTEAFF.

The J gene is TRBJ2-3, the V gene TRBV5-6; a possible D gene is TRBD1 (7 bases). Trimming pared 1 base from V and 5 bases from J, leaving 11 bases between. The V gene's germline CDR1 is SGHDT and CDR2 YYEEEE. The CDR3 spans 14 residues. The CDR3 nucleotides read TGTGCCAGCAGCTTGAGACAGGGAGGAGATACGCAGTATTTT. Translation: CASSLRQGGDTQYF.

The count of this clone is one. The CDR3 here is CASSLNSASTDTQYF. In nucleotides, the CDR3 is TGTGCCAGCAGCTTAAATAGCGCGAGCACAGATACGCAGTATTTT. The chain carries TRBV7-9 and TRBJ2-3, with D perhaps TRBD2 (5 bases). The CDR3 runs 15 residues. Germline CDR1 is SEHNR and CDR2 is FQNEAQ (reference sequence). V shed 2 bases and J shed 0 bases, with 9 bases lying between them. The complete variable domain, with remaining parts taken from reference TRBV7-9 and TRBJ2-3, reads DTGVSQNPRHKITKRGQNVTFRCDPISEHNRLYWYRQTLGQGPEFLTYFQNEAQLEKSRLLSDRFSAERPKGSFSTLEIQRTEQGDSAMYLCASSLNSASTDTQYFGPGTRLTVL.